The TCR beta chain described here comes from a study of response to subunit inactivated influenza vaccine. In TCRdb, the RT-PCR reads were re-called with MiXCR into one record per CDR3 protein. The data hold roughly 670,000 distinct CDR3 sequences, with approximately 15% observed a single time. Notes on this clonotype: Its antigen remains unknown.

Findings of the study overall: After each seasonal influenza vaccination, few new T cells are recruited, the authors suggested.

This sample comprised PBMCs from blood, obtained around 14 days before vaccination. The TCR originated in a man aged 50 to 59 who received an inactivated influenza vaccine.

The CDR3 nucleotides are TGTGCCAGCAGTACGGGACTAGCGGGAGGGCCGGGCGAGCAGTACTTC. Protein: CASSTGLAGGPGEQYF. The gene calls are TRBV12-3 or TRBV12-4 and TRBJ2-7; 16 nucleotides agree with TRBD2. The CDR3 has 16 residues. V shed 5 bases and J 6 bases; nucleotides not matched to a gene: 7.